This TCR beta chain was recovered during a study of shared clonotypes between healthy human individuals. This clone was seen a few times. The antigen is not known. Study-level results: Non-shared clonotypes displayed generation probabilities falling below those of clonotypes present in all four donors.

Each replicate PCR on the sorted subsets used about 220 ng DNA (roughly 32,000 T cell genomes). Here immunoSEQ multiplex PCR was the method, and the copy in TCRdb shows in-frame clones only, minus some. This table has 650,000 to 750,000 clones, roughly 78% appearing once. J lost 4 bases, V lost 1 base, and 9 bases had no gene match. CDR1 is MDHEN and CDR2 is SYDVKM in the germline V gene. This CDR3 is 16 amino acids long. Donors were Caucasian adults residing in Nashville, Tennessee, USA. Negatively enriched CD4+ T cells were divided by CD45RA into naive and memory. The chain combines TRBV28 with TRBJ2-7; 8 positions match TRBD2. This TCR was recovered from a woman aged 25 to 39 in good health. Sequencing was carried out using memory CD4+ T cells sorted from blood. Subset: CD45RA-negative fraction. The CDR3 DNA follows: TGTGCCAGCAGTTTATATCGGGGGGGCGTCGGGTACGAGCAGTACTTC. Its protein product is CASSLYRGGVGYEQYF.